Detailed here is one T cell receptor (beta chain). No antigen is known for it. Mismatch with germline at one junction end may stem from a read error. This sample was taken from a study of glioma-infiltrating T cells. Study results and limitations: Very few CDR3 sequences were shared between tissue and blood. Tissue-blood divergence was below expectation in non-neoplastic patients, above in gliomas.

Amplification of TCR alpha and beta CDR3 regions from RNA used iRepertoire nested multiplex PCR. One-step reverse transcription and amplification started from roughly 100-400 ng of tissue mRNA or PBMC total RNA. TCRdb independently ran MiXCR on the multiplex PCR reads; one entry per CDR3 protein. This sample has a few thousand distinct CDR3 sequences; 30% to 35% occur once, and the top ten carry 7.3%. Germline V gives CDR1 ENHRY, CDR2 SYGVKD. This CDR3 has 13 residues. The source material was glioma tissue, nonneoplastic brain tissue, or PBMCs (not recorded which). This rearrangement joins TRBV10-3 to TRBJ1-1; D is unclear. The source of this sequence is a human donor with low-grade glioma or glioblastoma, undergoing nonglioma brain surgery, or in good health (not recorded which). CDR3 region: CAISDKQNTEALF. CDR3 bases: TGTGCCATCAGTGATAAGCAGAACACTGAAGCTTTATTT.